This TCR beta chain emerged from a study of control samples from healthy donors and cancer patients. Sequenced by immunoSEQ multiplex PCR; TCRdb stores in-frame clones only, minus some. Counted here are about 130,000 clones, about 90% occurring once; the ten biggest clones make up 6% to 9.5%. Losses at the gene ends were 1 base for V and 2 bases for J; bases not matched to a gene: 2. This CDR3 has 15 residues. CDR1 LGHDT and CDR2 YNNKEL come from the germline V gene (reference sequence). Sequencing was performed on PBMCs. The J gene is TRBJ2-7, the V gene TRBV3-1 (or the pseudogene TRBV3-2); 10 nucleotides agree with TRBD1. This TCR was sampled from a man aged 45 to 65 with head and neck cancer. In DNA, the CDR3 is TGTGCCAGCAGCCAAGTCGGACAGGGGGCCTACGAGCAGTACTTC. Protein sequence: CASSQVGQGAYEQYF.